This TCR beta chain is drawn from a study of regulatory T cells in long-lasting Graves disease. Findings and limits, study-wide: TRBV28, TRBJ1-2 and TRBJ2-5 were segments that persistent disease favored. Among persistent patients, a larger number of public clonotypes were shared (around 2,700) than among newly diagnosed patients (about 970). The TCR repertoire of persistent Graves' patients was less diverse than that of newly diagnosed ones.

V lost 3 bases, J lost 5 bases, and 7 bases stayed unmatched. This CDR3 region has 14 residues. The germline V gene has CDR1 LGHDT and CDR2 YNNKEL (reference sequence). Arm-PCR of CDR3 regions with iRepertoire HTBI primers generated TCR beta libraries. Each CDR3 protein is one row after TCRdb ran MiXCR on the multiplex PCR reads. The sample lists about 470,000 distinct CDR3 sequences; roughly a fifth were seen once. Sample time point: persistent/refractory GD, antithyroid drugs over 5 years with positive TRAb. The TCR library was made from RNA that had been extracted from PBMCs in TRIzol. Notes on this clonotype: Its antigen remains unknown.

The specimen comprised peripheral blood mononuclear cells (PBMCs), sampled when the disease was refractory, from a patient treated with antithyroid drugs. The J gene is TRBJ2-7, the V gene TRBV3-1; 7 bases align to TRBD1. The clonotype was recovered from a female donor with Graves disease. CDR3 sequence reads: CASSHGDRRNEQYF. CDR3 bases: TGTGCCAGCAGCCATGGGGACAGACGCAACGAGCAGTACTTC.